This passage covers 27 T cell receptor beta chains from one sample sequenced in a study of human T cells and chemical hapten exposure. Described time point: pre-sensitization, week 0. The treatment here: therapeutic diphenylcyclopropenone sensitization with weekly scalp DPC. TCRdb redid the calling of the RACE reads with MiXCR, one entry per CDR3 protein. This repertoire shows a few hundred thousand distinct CDR3 sequences, around 9.3% found once; its top ten account for 2% to 3%. Source: whole blood, taken in connection with sensitization to the hapten diphenylcyclopropenone (DPC). Every receptor here comes from a woman aged 35 to 49 with alopecia areata. Some clones in this sample may be carry-over from other donors' samples.

This clonotype has more than one count but fewer than ten. This chain connects TRBV27 to TRBJ2-4, with 10 nucleotides matching TRBD2. There are 17 residues in the CDR3. V trimming: 6 bases; J trimming: 0 bases; junction bases outside the gene matches: 8. The germline gives CDR1 MNHEY, CDR2 SMNVEV (reference sequence). CDR3 protein: CASRGASGSEAKNIQYF. As DNA, the CDR3 is TGTGCCAGCAGAGGGGCTAGCGGGAGTGAAGCCAAAAACATTCAGTACTTC.

The chain is built from TRBV6-5 and TRBJ1-5; D is uncertain. The CDR3 runs to 12 residues. V lost 5 bases to trimming and J lost 4 bases, with 6 bases between them. Looked up from germline, CDR1 is MNHEY and CDR2 is SVGAGI. The CDR3 region is CASSQRNQPQHF. CDR3 bases: TGTGCCAGCAGTCAGAGAAATCAGCCCCAGCATTTT.

This clonotype turned up a few times. The V and J genes are TRBV7-9 and TRBJ1-6, with D maybe TRBD1 (6 bases). The CDR3 sequence is 16 residues long. Deletions cut 3 bases from V and 6 bases from J, with 15 bases between. The germline V gene has CDR1 SEHNR and CDR2 FQNEAQ (reference sequence). This CDR3 is CASSFLPGQRNSPLHF. CDR3 DNA sequence: TGTGCCAGCAGCTTTTTACCGGGACAACGTAATTCACCCCTCCACTTT. Looking up the rest from reference TRBV7-9 and TRBJ1-6 gives the full variable domain: DTGVSQNPRHKITKRGQNVTFRCDPISEHNRLYWYRQTLGQGPEFLTYFQNEAQLEKSRLLSDRFSAERPKGSFSTLEIQRTEQGDSAMYLCASSFLPGQRNSPLHFGNGTRLTVT.

The chain's CDR3 is CASRPGHQSEQYF. The DNA for the CDR3 is TGTGCCAGCAGGCCGGGGCACCAGAGCGAGCAGTACTTC. This rearrangement joins TRBV12-3 or TRBV12-4 to TRBJ2-7; D possibly matches TRBD1 or TRBD2 (5 bases each). There are 13 residues in the CDR3. V was clipped by 6 bases and J by 6 bases, with 15 bases between them.

This clonotype was counted between two and nine times. The chain carries TRBV20-1 and TRBJ1-4; 7 nucleotides agree with TRBD1. Germline CDR1 is DFQATT and CDR2 is SNEGSKA (reference sequence). CDR3 length equals 15 residues. V was pared by 6 bases and J by 3 bases, with 10 bases of the junction left unmatched. The CDR3 spells CSATLTGTANEKLFF. In DNA form, the CDR3 reads TGCAGTGCAACGTTGACCGGGACAGCTAATGAAAAACTGTTTTTT.

This clonotype was seen a handful of times. V and J are TRBV12-3 or TRBV12-4 and TRBJ2-7; 10 bases fit TRBD2. The V and J ends lost 2 bases and 6 bases, in that order; junction bases with no gene match: 7. The CDR3 consists of 15 residues. CDR3 DNA: TGTGCCAGCAGTTTAACGACTAGCGGGTCGAGCGAGCAGTACTTC. Encoded protein: CASSLTTSGSSEQYF.

The chain carries TRBV4-2 and TRBJ2-1; TRBD1 matches at 9 bases. This CDR3 region has 14 residues. The J segment lost 7 bases and the V segment lost 8 bases, leaving 9 bases of the junction unmatched. Germline V gene data show CDR1 as LGHNA and CDR2 as YNFKEQ. This CDR3 is CASGQGQGRNEQFF. For the CDR3, the DNA is TGTGCCAGCGGTCAGGGACAGGGAAGAAATGAGCAGTTCTTC.

This clonotype came up many times. The chain employs TRBV4-2 and TRBJ2-7; 7 nucleotides agree with TRBD2. Germline lookup yields CDR1 LGHNA and CDR2 YNFKEQ. The junction had 11 bases not matched to a gene; V was cut back by 0 bases and J by 3 bases. This CDR3 contains 17 residues. CDR3 residues: CASSQDLGSGALYEQYF. CDR3 DNA sequence: TGTGCCAGCAGCCAAGACCTAGGGAGCGGGGCCCTCTACGAGCAGTACTTC.

This chain connects TRBV12-5 to TRBJ2-1; D may be TRBD2 (6 bases). The V and J ends lost 2 bases and 6 bases respectively, with 8 bases between them. The germline V gene has CDR1 LGHNT and CDR2 FRNRAP. The CDR3 is 13 residues long. CDR3 sequence (DNA): TGTGCTAGTGGTTTGTCGGGAGTCAATGAGCAGTTCTTC. Translating it yields CASGLSGVNEQFF.

The chain has TRBV29-1 and TRBJ1-1; weak D call: TRBD1 (6 bases). There are 12 residues in the CDR3. CDR1 and CDR2 from the germline V gene are SQVTM and ANQGSEA. V dropped 6 bases and J dropped 8 bases, with 16 bases sitting between them. CDR3 sequence: CSVGEQGGEAFF. The DNA for the CDR3 is TGCAGCGTCGGGGAACAGGGCGGGGAAGCTTTCTTT.

Comments on this clonotype: The conserved final phenylalanine or tryptophan is absent from the CDR3, which likely points to a read error. The limits of the CDR3 on the DNA are not certain, so only TCRdb's listed CDR3 is given. J is TRBJ2-7 and V is TRBV25-1; TRBD1, the D gene given by the table, was not confirmed from the DNA. The CDR3 length equals 9 residues, ends included. Germline lookup yields CDR1 MGHDK and CDR2 SYGVNS. This CDR3 reads CASSEEKGQ.

The chain combines TRBV11-1 with TRBJ2-3; maybe TRBD1 (7 bases). The CDR3 loop spans 15 amino acids. Germline-derived CDR1 and CDR2 are SGHAT and FQDESV (reference sequence). Trimming shortened V by 8 bases and J by 3 bases, and 18 bases separated the two germline ends. The chain's CDR3 is CASGYRQGGTDTQYF. Here the CDR3 DNA reads TGTGCCAGCGGATACAGACAGGGAGGAACAGATACGCAGTATTTT.

This clonotype was counted many times. The chain links TRBV29-1 to TRBJ1-2, with a weak D call TRBD1 (6 bases). This CDR3 region has 14 residues. CDR1 and CDR2 from the germline V gene are SQVTM and ANQGSEA. Trimming shortened V by 2 bases and J by 9 bases, and 19 bases separated the two germline ends. CDR3 sequence: CSVETRGSGNSYTF. The CDR3 nucleotides read TGCAGCGTTGAAACAAGGGGGTCCGGGAACAGCTACACCTTC.

In this sample, this clonotype turned up many times. V usage is TRBV12-3 or TRBV12-4 and J usage is TRBJ1-2; maybe TRBD1 (5 bases). CDR3 length equals 12 residues. V gave up 6 bases and J gave up 4 bases, with 9 bases separating them. CDR3 bases: TGTGCCAGCAGGGGACCTGGCTATGGCTACACCTTC. Protein sequence: CASRGPGYGYTF.

There are many counts of this clonotype. The rearrangement joins TRBV6-5 to TRBJ2-7, with 11 bases matching TRBD1. Germline V gene lookup returns CDR1 MNHEY and CDR2 SVGAGI. The junction had 5 bases not matched to a gene; V was cut back by 0 bases and J by 4 bases. The CDR3 covers 16 residues. This CDR3 is CASSYSPGTGGYEQYF. CDR3 DNA sequence: TGTGCCAGCAGTTACTCGCCCGGGACAGGGGGATACGAGCAGTACTTC.

This clonotype was seen more than once but under ten times. The genes are TRBV11-1 and TRBJ2-5; D is undetermined. Germline V CDR1 and CDR2: SGHAT, FQDESV (reference sequence). The CDR3 consists of 14 residues. V dropped 4 bases and J dropped 5 bases, with 14 bases sitting between them. The CDR3 loop reads CASSWKAPPETQYF. The DNA of the CDR3 is TGTGCCAGCAGCTGGAAGGCCCCCCCCGAGACCCAGTACTTC.

The chain carries TRBV7-9 and TRBJ2-7; TRBD1 aligns across 7 bases. The germline V gene encodes CDR1 SEHNR and CDR2 FQNEAQ (reference sequence). Trimming removed 7 bases from V and 2 bases from J; junction bases left unmatched: 8. The CDR3 is 14 amino acids. The CDR3 protein is CASNRGRGTYEQYF. For the CDR3, the DNA is TGTGCCAGCAACAGGGGAAGAGGGACCTACGAGCAGTACTTC.

The table lists this clonotype with many counts. J is TRBJ2-3 and V is TRBV29-1; D is ambiguous. V dropped 1 base and J dropped 1 base, with 15 bases sitting between them. Germline V gene lookup returns CDR1 SQVTM and CDR2 ANQGSEA. The CDR3 is made up of 16 amino acids. CDR3 nucleotides: TGCAGCGTTGAAGTTCACCCGTTTGGGGGCACAGATACGCAGTATTTT. Translated, it gives CSVEVHPFGGTDTQYF.

The rearrangement uses TRBV5-1 and TRBJ2-3, with 11 bases that match TRBD1. Trimming cost V 3 bases and J 4 bases; bases outside gene matches: 4. Per the germline V gene, CDR1 is SGHRS and CDR2 is YFSETQ. CDR3 length: 15 residues. DNA for the CDR3: TGCGCCAGCAGCTGGTCGGGACAGGGGGCAGATACGCAGTATTTT. It codes for CASSWSGQGADTQYF. The variable domain in full, with the rest retrieved from reference TRBV5-1 and TRBJ2-3, is KAGVTQTPRYLIKTRGQQVTLSCSPISGHRSVSWYQQTPGQGLQFLFEYFSETQRNKGNFPGRFSGRQFSNSRSEMNVSTLELGDSALYLCASSWSGQGADTQYFGPGTRLTVL.

The chain employs TRBV20-1 and TRBJ2-7; 12 positions agree with TRBD2. The germline V gene encodes CDR1 DFQATT and CDR2 SNEGSKA (reference sequence). V gave up 1 base and J gave up 3 bases; unmatched junction bases: 4. The CDR3 sequence is 15 residues long. CDR3 sequence reads: CSARALTSGSYEQYF. The CDR3 region has the DNA TGCAGTGCTAGAGCCCTGACTAGCGGGAGCTACGAGCAGTACTTC.

This clonotype was seen more than once but under ten times. This rearrangement joins TRBV9 to TRBJ1-6; TRBD1 matches 9 bases. CDR1 is SGDLS, CDR2 YYNGEE, per germline. Trimming removed 3 bases from V and 7 bases from J; junction bases left unmatched: 11. The CDR3 has 17 amino acids. CDR3 region: CASSAPAGTGKNSPLHF. The DNA for the CDR3 is TGTGCCAGCAGCGCTCCCGCGGGGACAGGGAAGAATTCACCCCTCCACTTT.

This chain uses TRBV5-1 with TRBJ2-1, with D unresolved. The V end lost 2 bases, the J end lost 2 bases, and 14 bases lay between the germline ends. The CDR3 spans 16 residues. Germline lookup yields CDR1 SGHRS and CDR2 YFSETQ. DNA of the CDR3: TGCGCCAGCAGCTTTGGGTTAAAGCTCCCCTACAATGAGCAGTTCTTC. Its protein product is CASSFGLKLPYNEQFF.

The V call is TRBV12-3 or TRBV12-4, the J call TRBJ1-3; D gene uncertain. The CDR3 sequence is 14 residues long. Trimming removed 5 bases from V and 0 bases from J, with 8 bases in between. Here the CDR3 DNA reads TGTGCCAGCAGTCCCCCCACCTCTGGAAACACCATATATTTT. Encoded protein: CASSPPTSGNTIYF.

This clonotype was found once. One end of the junction varies from germline; a read error may be responsible. This chain links TRBV4-2 with TRBJ2-1; TRBD2 aligns across 12 bases. There are 17 residues in the CDR3. The germline gives CDR1 LGHNA, CDR2 YNFKEQ. CDR3 amino acids: CVSSQVDGLAGSNEQFF. CDR3 sequence (DNA): TGTGTCAGCAGCCAAGTAGACGGACTAGCGGGGTCCAATGAGCAGTTCTTC.

The J gene is TRBJ2-3, the V gene TRBV12-3 or TRBV12-4; possible D gene TRBD1, 5 bases. The CDR3 is 13 amino acids. V lost 10 bases, J lost 3 bases, and 14 bases lay in between. The CDR3 is CATMTVETDTQYF. As DNA, the CDR3 is TGTGCCACCATGACAGTCGAAACAGATACGCAGTATTTT.

V usage is TRBV6-6 and J usage is TRBJ2-3; unclear D gene. The V and J ends lost 5 bases and 6 bases respectively, with 12 bases between them. This CDR3 is built from 13 residues. CDR1 MNHNY and CDR2 SVGAGI come from the germline V gene (reference sequence). CDR3 protein: CASSTAWLDTQYF. In DNA, the CDR3 is TGTGCCAGCAGTACTGCGTGGCTGGATACGCAGTATTTT.

This clonotype occurred a few times. This chain connects TRBV28 to TRBJ1-1; D is undetermined. Looked up from germline, CDR1 is MDHEN and CDR2 is SYDVKM. With 3 bases removed from V and 0 bases from J, the gap between germline ends came to 11 bases. The CDR3 is 15 residues long. The CDR3 region has the DNA TGTGCCAGCAGTTTCTTATCCCTAATGAACACTGAAGCTTTCTTT. It codes for CASSFLSLMNTEAFF.